This is a list of T cell receptor beta chains from one sample in a study of blood T cells in healthy people across ages. TCRdb analysed the 5' RACE reads with MiXCR anew, one entry per CDR3 protein. The repertoire consists of 600,000 to 850,000 distinct CDR3 sequences, with more than 40% occurring once and the leading ten covering approximately 22%. The sequenced sample consisted of blood. These receptors came from a woman in her fifties or sixties in good health. Each CDR3 is given with its conserved first and last residue. A D gene is named only where the DNA matches it firmly. Size is omitted from some rows. Given values are once, few, many or a class for expanded clones.

clone_size j_call v_call d_call cdr3_nt cdr3_aa
. TRBJ2-3 TRBV20-1 TRBD2 TGCAGTGCTCGTGGACTAGCGGGGGGGCTGTACACAGATACGCAGTATTTT CSARGLAGGLYTDTQYF
once TRBJ2-7 TRBV6-2/TRBV6-3 TRBD1 TGTGCCAGCGGACCCGGGACAGGGAAATACGAGCAGTACTTC CASGPGTGKYEQYF
few TRBJ2-7 TRBV11-3 TRBD2 TGTGCCAGCAGCCCCGGGACTAGCGGGTCCCTCGAGCAGTACTTC CASSPGTSGSLEQYF
few TRBJ2-5 TRBV6-5 . TGTGCCAGCAGCACTATGAGGACAAGGGGACAAGAGACCCAGTACTTC CASSTMRTRGQETQYF
. TRBJ2-3 TRBV10-3 TRBD2 TGTGCCGTCGCTGAGCGGGAGCCAGATACGCAGTATTTT CAVAEREPDTQYF
. TRBJ2-1 TRBV18 TRBD2 TGTGCCAGCTCGCCGCCGTCTAGCGGGGGGGGGAATGAGCAGTTCTTC CASSPPSSGGGNEQFF
. TRBJ2-5 TRBV21-1 . TGTGCCAGCACCAAACAGGGCGTAGAGACCCAGTACTTC CASTKQGVETQYF
. TRBJ2-3 TRBV3-1 . TGTGCCAGCAGCCAAGGGGCCCATTCAGATACGCAGTATTTT CASSQGAHSDTQYF
few TRBJ2-5 TRBV11-2 . TGTGCCAGCAGTTTCTCTGACGACAGACAAGAGACCCAGTACTTC CASSFSDDRQETQYF
. TRBJ2-1 TRBV20-1 . TGCAGTGCTAGAGATGCGCCTGTCGGGTTCTTC CSARDAPVGFF
few TRBJ2-5 TRBV5-1 . TGCGCCAGCAGCGCTACCGGGGACGGACCCTACGAGACCCAGTACTTC CASSATGDGPYETQYF
. TRBJ2-7 TRBV15 . TGTGCCACCAGCAGAACCGGGGGGCCTTACGAGCAGTACTTC CATSRTGGPYEQYF
. TRBJ1-5 TRBV2 . TGTGCCAGCACGGTAGGGGACGGTCAGCCCCAGCATTTT CASTVGDGQPQHF
few TRBJ2-7 TRBV20-1 TRBD2 TGCAGTGCTTTCCAGATAGCGGGAGGAGAGCAGTACTTC CSAFQIAGGEQYF
. TRBJ1-5 TRBV12-3/TRBV12-4 . TGTGCCAGCAGTTTAGGACGGCCGAGAGGCAATCAGCCCCAGCATTTT CASSLGRPRGNQPQHF
. TRBJ2-7 TRBV6-1 TRBD2 TGTGCCAGCAGTGGGGGGGGAGACACCCTAACCTACGAGCAGTACTTC CASSGGGDTLTYEQYF
many TRBJ1-1 TRBV29-1 TRBD1 TGCAGCGTTGCCACACAGGGGCAAGGTGAAGCTTTCTTT CSVATQGQGEAFF
. TRBJ2-5 TRBV25-1 . TGTGCCAGCAGTGAGGGGGCAGAGACCCAGTACTTC CASSEGAETQYF
. TRBJ2-3 TRBV9 . TGTGCCAGCAGCGTAGTTCGACAGCTTAGCACAGATACGCAGTATTTT CASSVVRQLSTDTQYF
. TRBJ2-7 TRBV6-6 . TGTGCCAGCAGTTCATCAAGCTACGAGCAGCACTTC CASSSSSYEQHF
. TRBJ2-5 TRBV6-6 . TGTGCCAGCAGTCACACGGAGAAGACCCAGTACTTC CASSHTEKTQYF
. TRBJ2-7 TRBV2 . TGTGCCAGCACTGATGGAGGGCGGTACGAGCAGTACTTC CASTDGGRYEQYF
. TRBJ2-1 TRBV7-3 . TGTGCCAGCAGCCTCACCGGGACCCCCGGGGAAGAGCAGTTCTTC CASSLTGTPGEEQFF
. TRBJ2-4 TRBV14 TRBD2 TGTGCCAGCAGCCGAGGACTAGCGTTCGGAAACATTCAGTACTTC CASSRGLAFGNIQYF
few TRBJ1-1 TRBV10-3 . TGTGCCATCAAACCGGACAGTGGAAACACTGAAGCTTTCTTT CAIKPDSGNTEAFF
. TRBJ2-3 TRBV9 TRBD2 TGTGCCAGCAGCTTACCTAGCGGGGGTAGCACAGATACGCAGTATTTT CASSLPSGGSTDTQYF
many TRBJ2-1 TRBV11-1 TRBD2 TGTGCCAGCGCTCCCGGGACTAAAATCGGCGAGCAGTTCTTC CASAPGTKIGEQFF
many TRBJ2-2 TRBV12-3/TRBV12-4 TRBD1 TGTGCCAGCAGGGGCCAGGGGGAAACCGGGGAGCTGTTTTTT CASRGQGETGELFF
few TRBJ2-7 TRBV27 . TGTGCCAGCAGTAGAGCAGGCAAATTTTACGAGCAGTACTTC CASSRAGKFYEQYF
once TRBJ2-1 TRBV7-8 TRBD2 TGTGCCAGCAGCGCACTAGCGGGAGGGTCCTACAATGAGCAGTTCTTC CASSALAGGSYNEQFF
few TRBJ2-4 TRBV7-9 . TGTGCCAGCAGCTTAGCGCTTGGAATTGACATTCAGTACTTC CASSLALGIDIQYF
. TRBJ2-4 TRBV5-6 TRBD2 TGTGCCAGCAGCGTGGGGGACACCAAGACTAGCGGGATAGCCAAAAACATTCAGTACTTC CASSVGDTKTSGIAKNIQYF